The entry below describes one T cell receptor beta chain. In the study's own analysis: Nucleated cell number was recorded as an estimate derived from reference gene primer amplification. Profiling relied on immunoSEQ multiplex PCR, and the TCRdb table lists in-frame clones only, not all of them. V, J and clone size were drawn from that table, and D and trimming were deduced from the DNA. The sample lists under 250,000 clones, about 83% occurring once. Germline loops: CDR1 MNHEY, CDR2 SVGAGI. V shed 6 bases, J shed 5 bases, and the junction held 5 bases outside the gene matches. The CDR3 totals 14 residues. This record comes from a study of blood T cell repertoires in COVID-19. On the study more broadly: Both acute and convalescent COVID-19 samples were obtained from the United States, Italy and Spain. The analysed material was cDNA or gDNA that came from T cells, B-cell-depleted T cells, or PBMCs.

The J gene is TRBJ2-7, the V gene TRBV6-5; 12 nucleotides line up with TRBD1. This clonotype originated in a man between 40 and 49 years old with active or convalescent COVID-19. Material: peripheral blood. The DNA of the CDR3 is TGTGCCAGCAGGGGACAGGGGGCTGTGAACGAGCAGTACTTC. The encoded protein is CASRGQGAVNEQYF.